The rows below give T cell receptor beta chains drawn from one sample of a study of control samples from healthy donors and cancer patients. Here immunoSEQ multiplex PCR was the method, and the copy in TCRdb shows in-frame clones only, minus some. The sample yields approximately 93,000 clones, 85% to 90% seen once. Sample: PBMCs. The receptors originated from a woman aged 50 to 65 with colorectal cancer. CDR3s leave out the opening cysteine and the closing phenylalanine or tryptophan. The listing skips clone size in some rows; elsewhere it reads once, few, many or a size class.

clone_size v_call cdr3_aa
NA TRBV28 ASTWSGANVLT
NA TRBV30 AWSPSGLSGSYNSPLH
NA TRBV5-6 ASSFGGGYT
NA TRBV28 ASSFRDYGYT
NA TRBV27 ASSQTGRMETQY
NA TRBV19 ASSIRTGGDYGYT
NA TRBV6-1 ASSDYRDRAGNTIY
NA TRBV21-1 ASSRDKTGGLTDTQY
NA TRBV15 ATSRDLVGMETQY
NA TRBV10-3 AIMPGPGSPGELF
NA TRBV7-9 ASSPSRDTNTEAF
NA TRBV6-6 ASSPDWRDYGYT
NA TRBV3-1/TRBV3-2 ASSPDRGNIQY
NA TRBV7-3 ASSITSGGANEQF
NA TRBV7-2 ASSLGSGGAQGTQY
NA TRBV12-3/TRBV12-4 ASSTSDGNTIY
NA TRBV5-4 ASSPGQGVTDTQY
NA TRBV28 ASSLGGNKVDTQY
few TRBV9 ASRTGTGNTGELF
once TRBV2 ASSEGVNQPQH
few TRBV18 ASSPLARGSYNEQF
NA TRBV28 ASSLRPNTEAF
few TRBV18 ASSPPGVTVAGEPQH
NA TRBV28 ASSLSRGGRKAF
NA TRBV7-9 ASSQNRGQGEKLF
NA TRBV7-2 ASSIGQGRGGYT
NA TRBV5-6 ASTKDSYGYT
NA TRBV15 ATSRVTGGYYNEQF
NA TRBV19 ASSSGGAGMETQY
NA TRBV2 AIRGERGGYNEQF
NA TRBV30 AWSVLGARGYT
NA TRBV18 ASSPIPSEGRGANVLT
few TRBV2 ASSSSLGQVYGYT
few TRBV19 VVRDNTGELF
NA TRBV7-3 ASSLSRGSYNEQF
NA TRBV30 AWGTRVSGEKLF
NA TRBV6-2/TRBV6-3 ASSYSRTGTAF